These T cell receptor beta chains were read from a single sample in a study of blood T cell repertoires in COVID-19. Some clones are missing from TCRdb's copy, which holds only in-frame ones; the method was immunoSEQ multiplex PCR. Of more than 250,000 clones listed, around 90% are singletons. Sequencing input: peripheral blood. These receptors were obtained from a man younger than 30 who had recovered from COVID-19. Each CDR3 is given with its conserved first and last residue. Each record gives: V gene, J gene, CDR3 protein.

TRBV4-3	TRBJ2-1	CASSQDGTGPNNEQFF
TRBV29-1	TRBJ2-1	CSVEVLRDLLLNEQFF
TRBV9	TRBJ1-1	CASTPSGGSLNTEAFF
TRBV9	TRBJ2-2	CASSPQGDSKRFTGELFF
TRBV13	TRBJ2-1	CASSPDTGTSGNEQFF
TRBV6-5	TRBJ1-5	CASSYSNGKNQPQHF
TRBV9	TRBJ2-1	CASSVGAGEEEQFF
TRBV6-5	TRBJ2-7	CASSYSIAQGGYEQYF
TRBV7-2	TRBJ1-1	CASNPVGTGSTEAFF
TRBV30	TRBJ1-3	CAWSLWGVGNTIYF
TRBV7-3	TRBJ2-1	CASSVDRDSYNEQFF
TRBV2	TRBJ1-2	CASSEWGQAMSYTF
TRBV11-2	TRBJ2-4	CASSLPVNIQYF
TRBV9	TRBJ2-1	CASSPGDRAYNEQFF
TRBV7-2	TRBJ2-1	CASSLATGDQFF
TRBV4-3	TRBJ2-3	CASSQDRRGLADTQYF
TRBV7-9	TRBJ2-1	CASSFTSVPEQFF
TRBV7-2	TRBJ2-3	CASSSRGLADTQYF
TRBV27	TRBJ2-7	CASSPGYEQYF
TRBV18	TRBJ2-1	CASSRGNSDNEQFF
TRBV5-5	TRBJ2-1	CASSLGGWDRGYNEQFF
TRBV30	TRBJ2-1	CAGRRRDYNEQFF
TRBV6-2/TRBV6-3	TRBJ1-1	CASSYSQGAWYTEAFF
TRBV5-4	TRBJ2-7	CASSLLAGTYEQYF
TRBV15	TRBJ1-1	CATSRDGLPAFF
TRBV2	TRBJ1-3	CASSSGNTIYF
TRBV12-3/TRBV12-4	TRBJ1-6	CASSPLYNSPLHF
TRBV6-5	TRBJ1-1	CASMNRDEAFF
TRBV6-5	TRBJ2-1	CASRGTSRYNEQFF
TRBV19	TRBJ1-5	CASSIGYSNQPQHF
TRBV20-1	TRBJ2-5	CSASGVAGYQETQYF
TRBV19	TRBJ1-2	CASASQGNYGYTF
TRBV6-5	TRBJ2-1	CASSYLAGASHNEQFF
TRBV27	TRBJ1-5	CASSPLGDINQPQHF
TRBV10-3	TRBJ1-4	CAISEGGREKLFF
TRBV29-1	TRBJ1-1	CSVTGLMNTEAFF
TRBV4-2	TRBJ2-7	CASSLLTRDYTHEQYF
TRBV4-1	TRBJ2-7	CASSLQWAGSQTYEQYF
TRBV2	TRBJ1-1	CASSERPGQGASRTEAFF
TRBV7-9	TRBJ2-7	CASSLGQGIDEQYF
TRBV9	TRBJ1-1	CASSPPQGHEIEAFF
TRBV7-2	TRBJ1-4	CASSPGQGTNEKLFF
TRBV19	TRBJ1-5	CASSILRQHNQPQHF
TRBV27	TRBJ1-5	CASSSRQGGNQPQHF
TRBV4-3	TRBJ2-2	CASSPAKIVKGTGHIGELFF